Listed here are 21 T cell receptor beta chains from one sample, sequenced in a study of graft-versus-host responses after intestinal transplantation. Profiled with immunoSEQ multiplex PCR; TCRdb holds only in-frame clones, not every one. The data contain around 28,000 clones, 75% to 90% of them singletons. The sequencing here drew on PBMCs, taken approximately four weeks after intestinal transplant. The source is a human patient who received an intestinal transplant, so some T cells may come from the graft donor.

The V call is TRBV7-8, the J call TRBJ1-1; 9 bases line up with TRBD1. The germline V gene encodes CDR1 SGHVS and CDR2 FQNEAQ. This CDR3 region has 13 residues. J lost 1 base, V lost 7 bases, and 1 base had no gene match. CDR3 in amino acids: CASTGQGNTEAFF. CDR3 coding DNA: TGTGCCAGCACGGGACAGGGGAACACTGAAGCTTTCTTT.

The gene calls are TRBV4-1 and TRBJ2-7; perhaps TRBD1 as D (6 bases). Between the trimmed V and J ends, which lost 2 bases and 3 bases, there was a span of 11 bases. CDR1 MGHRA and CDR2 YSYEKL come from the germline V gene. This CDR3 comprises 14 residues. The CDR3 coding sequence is TGCGCCAGCAGCCAACTGACAGGCCGCTACGAGCAGTACTTC. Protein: CASSQLTGRYEQYF.

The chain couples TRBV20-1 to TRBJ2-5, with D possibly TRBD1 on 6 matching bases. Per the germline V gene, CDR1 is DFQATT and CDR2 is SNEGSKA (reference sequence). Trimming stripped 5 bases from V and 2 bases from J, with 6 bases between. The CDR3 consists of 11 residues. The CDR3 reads CSAGQQETQYF. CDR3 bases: TGCAGTGCTGGACAGCAAGAGACCCAGTACTTC.

The CDR3 region is CASRDALETQYF. In nucleotides, the CDR3 is TGTGCCAGCAGGGACGCCCTAGAGACCCAGTACTTC. This chain connects TRBV7-6 to TRBJ2-5; D unresolved. The CDR3 is 12 amino acids. Germline V gene lookup returns CDR1 SGHVS and CDR2 FNYEAQ. V shed 6 bases and J shed 4 bases, with 9 bases lying between them.

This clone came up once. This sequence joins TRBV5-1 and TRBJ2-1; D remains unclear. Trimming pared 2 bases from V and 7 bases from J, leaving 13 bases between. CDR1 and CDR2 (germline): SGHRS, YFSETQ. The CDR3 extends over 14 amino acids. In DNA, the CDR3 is TGCGCCAGCAGCTTACGGATAGGTGTAAATGAGCAGTTCTTC. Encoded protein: CASSLRIGVNEQFF. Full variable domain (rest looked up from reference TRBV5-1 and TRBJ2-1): KAGVTQTPRYLIKTRGQQVTLSCSPISGHRSVSWYQQTPGQGLQFLFEYFSETQRNKGNFPGRFSGRQFSNSRSEMNVSTLELGDSALYLCASSLRIGVNEQFFGPGTRLTVL.

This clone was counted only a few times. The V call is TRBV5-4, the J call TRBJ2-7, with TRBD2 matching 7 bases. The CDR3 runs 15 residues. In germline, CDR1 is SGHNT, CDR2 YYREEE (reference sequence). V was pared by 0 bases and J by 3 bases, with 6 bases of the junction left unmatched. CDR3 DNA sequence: TGTGCCAGCAGCTTGGGGGGCGGGAGACTCTACGAGCAGTACTTC. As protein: CASSLGGGRLYEQYF.

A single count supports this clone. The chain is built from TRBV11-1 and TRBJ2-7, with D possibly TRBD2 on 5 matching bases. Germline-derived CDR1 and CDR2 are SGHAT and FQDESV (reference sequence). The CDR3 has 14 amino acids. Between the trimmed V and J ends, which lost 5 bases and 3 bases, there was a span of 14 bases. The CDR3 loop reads CASSLGGSVYEQYF. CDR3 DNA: TGTGCCAGCAGCCTAGGAGGCTCTGTCTACGAGCAGTACTTC.

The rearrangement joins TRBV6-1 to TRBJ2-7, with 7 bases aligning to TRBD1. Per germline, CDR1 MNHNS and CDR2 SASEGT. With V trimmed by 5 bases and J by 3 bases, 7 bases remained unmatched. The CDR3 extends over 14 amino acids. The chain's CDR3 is CASSPPGTVYEQYF. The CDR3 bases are TGTGCCAGCAGTCCACCCGGGACAGTCTACGAGCAGTACTTC.

CDR3: CASSSGGNEGEKLFF. The DNA for the CDR3 is TGTGCCAGCAGTTCAGGAGGGAACGAAGGAGAAAAACTGTTTTTT. The gene calls are TRBV28 and TRBJ1-4; D ambiguous. Looked up from germline, CDR1 is MDHEN and CDR2 is SYDVKM. The ends were cut back, 4 bases at V and 8 bases at J, with 17 bases in the middle. The CDR3 consists of 15 residues.

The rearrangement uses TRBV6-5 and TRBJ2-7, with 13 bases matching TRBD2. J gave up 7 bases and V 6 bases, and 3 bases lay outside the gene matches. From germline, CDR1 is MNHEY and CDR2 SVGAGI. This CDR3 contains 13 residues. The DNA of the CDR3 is TGTGCCAGCAGAGGACTAGCGGGAGATGAGCAGTACTTC. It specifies CASRGLAGDEQYF.

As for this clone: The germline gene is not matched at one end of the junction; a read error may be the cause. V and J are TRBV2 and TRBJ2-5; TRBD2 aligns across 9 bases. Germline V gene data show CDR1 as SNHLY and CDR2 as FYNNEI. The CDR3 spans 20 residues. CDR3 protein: CARSGEGRSGGPLTHETQYF. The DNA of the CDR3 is TGTGCCCGCAGTGGTGAGGGGAGGAGCGGGGGGCCGCTAACACACGAGACCCAGTACTTC.

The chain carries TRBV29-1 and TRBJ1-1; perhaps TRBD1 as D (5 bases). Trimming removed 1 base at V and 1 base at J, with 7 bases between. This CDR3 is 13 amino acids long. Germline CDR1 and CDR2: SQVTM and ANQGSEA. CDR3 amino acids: CSVEAGQNTEAFF. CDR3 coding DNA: TGCAGCGTTGAAGCAGGACAGAACACTGAAGCTTTCTTT.

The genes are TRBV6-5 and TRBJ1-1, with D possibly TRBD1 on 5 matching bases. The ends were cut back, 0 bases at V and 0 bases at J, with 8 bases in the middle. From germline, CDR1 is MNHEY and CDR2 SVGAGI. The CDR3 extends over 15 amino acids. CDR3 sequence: CASSYSRQLNTEAFF. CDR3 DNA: TGTGCCAGCAGTTACTCCCGACAGTTGAACACTGAAGCTTTCTTT.

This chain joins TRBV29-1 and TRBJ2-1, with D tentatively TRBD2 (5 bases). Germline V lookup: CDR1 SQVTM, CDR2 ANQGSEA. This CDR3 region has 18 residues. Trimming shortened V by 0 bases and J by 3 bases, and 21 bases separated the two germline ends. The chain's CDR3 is CSVEDMTGMDWNYNEQFF. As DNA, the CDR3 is TGCAGCGTTGAAGATATGACGGGGATGGACTGGAACTACAATGAGCAGTTCTTC.

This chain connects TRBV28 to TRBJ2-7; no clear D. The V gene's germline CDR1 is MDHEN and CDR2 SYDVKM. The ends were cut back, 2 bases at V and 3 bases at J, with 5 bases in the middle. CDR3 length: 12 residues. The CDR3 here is CASSLGDYEQYF. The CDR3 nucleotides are TGTGCCAGCAGTTTAGGTGACTACGAGCAGTACTTC.

The CDR3 loop is CASSDMRAGANVLTF. The CDR3 bases are TGTGCCAGCAGTGATATGAGGGCTGGGGCCAACGTCCTGACTTTC. This chain uses TRBV6-1 with TRBJ2-6, with D maybe TRBD2 (5 bases). Trimming removed 3 bases at V and 2 bases at J, with 8 bases between. CDR3 length equals 15 residues. Germline values: CDR1 MNHNS, CDR2 SASEGT.

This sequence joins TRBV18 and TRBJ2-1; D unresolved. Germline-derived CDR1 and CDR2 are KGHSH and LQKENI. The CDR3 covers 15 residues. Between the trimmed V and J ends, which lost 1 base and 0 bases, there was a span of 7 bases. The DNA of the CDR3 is TGTGCCAGCTCACCACAAGATAGCTCCTACAATGAGCAGTTCTTC. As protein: CASSPQDSSYNEQFF.

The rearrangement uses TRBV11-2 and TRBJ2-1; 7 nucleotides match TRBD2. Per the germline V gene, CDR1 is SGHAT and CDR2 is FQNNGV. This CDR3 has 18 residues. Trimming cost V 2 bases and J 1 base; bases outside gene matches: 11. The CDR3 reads CASSLFSPLAPSYNEQFF. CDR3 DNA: TGTGCCAGCAGCTTATTCTCCCCACTAGCGCCATCCTACAATGAGCAGTTCTTC.

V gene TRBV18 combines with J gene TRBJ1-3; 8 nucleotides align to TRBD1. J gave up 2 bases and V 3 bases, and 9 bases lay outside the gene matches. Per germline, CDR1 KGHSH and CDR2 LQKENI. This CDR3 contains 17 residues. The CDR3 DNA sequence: TGTGCCAGCTCACCTTCCTTGACAGGGGACCCTGGAAACACCATATATTTT. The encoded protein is CASSPSLTGDPGNTIYF.

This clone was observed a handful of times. CDR3 nucleotides: TGCGCCAGCAGCCCCTCAGCGGGGGCCCTCCTGCAGACCCAGTACTTC. This translates into CASSPSAGALLQTQYF. The chain couples TRBV5-1 to TRBJ2-5, with 8 bases lining up with TRBD2. This CDR3 contains 16 residues. J was trimmed by 6 bases and V by 4 bases; bases with no gene match: 14. CDR1 and CDR2 (germline): SGHRS, YFSETQ.

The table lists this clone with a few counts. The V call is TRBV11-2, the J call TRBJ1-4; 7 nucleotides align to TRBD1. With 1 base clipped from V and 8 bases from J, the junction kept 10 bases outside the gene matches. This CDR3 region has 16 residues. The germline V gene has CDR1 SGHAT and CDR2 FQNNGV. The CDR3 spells CASSLVLGTGDEKLFF. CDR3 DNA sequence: TGTGCCAGCAGCTTAGTTTTGGGCACAGGGGACGAAAAACTGTTTTTT.